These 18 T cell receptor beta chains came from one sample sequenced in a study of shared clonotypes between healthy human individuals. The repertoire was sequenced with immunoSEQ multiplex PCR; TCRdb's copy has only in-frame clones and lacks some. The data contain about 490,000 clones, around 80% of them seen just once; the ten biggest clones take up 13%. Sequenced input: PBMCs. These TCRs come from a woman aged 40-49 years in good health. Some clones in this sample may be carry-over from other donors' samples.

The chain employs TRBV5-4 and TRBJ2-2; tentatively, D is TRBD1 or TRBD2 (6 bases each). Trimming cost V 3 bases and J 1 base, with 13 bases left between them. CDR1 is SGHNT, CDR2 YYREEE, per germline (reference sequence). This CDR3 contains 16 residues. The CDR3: CASSSGGGLNTGELFF. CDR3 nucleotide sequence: TGTGCCAGCAGCTCCGGAGGGGGACTGAACACCGGGGAGCTGTTTTTT.

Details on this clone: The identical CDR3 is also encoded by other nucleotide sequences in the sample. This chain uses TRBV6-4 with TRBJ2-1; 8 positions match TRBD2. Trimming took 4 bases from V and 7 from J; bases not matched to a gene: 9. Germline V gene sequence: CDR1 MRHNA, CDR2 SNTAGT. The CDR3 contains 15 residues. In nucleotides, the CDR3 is TGTGCCAGCAGTGCCCAAGCGGGAGCTATAAATGAGCAGTTCTTC. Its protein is CASSAQAGAINEQFF.

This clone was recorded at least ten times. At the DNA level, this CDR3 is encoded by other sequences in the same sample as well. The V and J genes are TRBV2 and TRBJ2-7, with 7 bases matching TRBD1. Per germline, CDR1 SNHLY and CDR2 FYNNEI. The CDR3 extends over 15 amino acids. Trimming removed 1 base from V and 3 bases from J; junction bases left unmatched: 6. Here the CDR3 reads CASSEGWDRNYEQYF. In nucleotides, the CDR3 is TGTGCCAGCAGTGAAGGATGGGACAGAAACTACGAGCAGTACTTC.

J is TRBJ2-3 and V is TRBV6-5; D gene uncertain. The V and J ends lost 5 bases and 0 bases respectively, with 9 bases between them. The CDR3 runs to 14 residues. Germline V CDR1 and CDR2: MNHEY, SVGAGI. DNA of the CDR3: TGTGCCAGCAGTCCGAGCCTAAGCACAGATACGCAGTATTTT. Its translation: CASSPSLSTDTQYF.

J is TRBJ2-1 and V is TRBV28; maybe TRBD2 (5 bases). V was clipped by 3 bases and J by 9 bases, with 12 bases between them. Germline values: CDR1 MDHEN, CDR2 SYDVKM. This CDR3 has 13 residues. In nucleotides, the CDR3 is TGTGCCAGCAGTTTCCCGGGAAATTTTGAGCAGTTCTTC. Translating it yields CASSFPGNFEQFF. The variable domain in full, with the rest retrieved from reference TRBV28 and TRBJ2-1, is DVKVTQSSRYLVKRTGEKVFLECVQDMDHENMFWYRQDPGLGLRLIYFSYDVKMKEKGDIPEGYSVSREKKERFSLILESASTNQTSMYLCASSFPGNFEQFFGPGTRLTVL.

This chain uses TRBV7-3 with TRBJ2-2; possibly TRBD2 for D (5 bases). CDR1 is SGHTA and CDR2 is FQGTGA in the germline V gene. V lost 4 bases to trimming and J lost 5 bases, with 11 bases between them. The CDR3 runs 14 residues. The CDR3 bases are TGTGCCAGCAGCTCCGGACTCACGACCGGGGAGCTGTTTTTT. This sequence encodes CASSSGLTTGELFF.

Here the CDR3 reads CASSKGERKDQPQHF. The CDR3 DNA reads TGTGCCAGCAGCAAAGGAGAGCGAAAAGATCAGCCCCAGCATTTT. The rearrangement links TRBV7-8 to TRBJ1-5; no clear D. CDR1 and CDR2 from the germline V gene are SGHVS and FQNEAQ. The CDR3 contains 15 residues. V lost 5 bases and J 5 bases, leaving 16 bases between the germline ends.

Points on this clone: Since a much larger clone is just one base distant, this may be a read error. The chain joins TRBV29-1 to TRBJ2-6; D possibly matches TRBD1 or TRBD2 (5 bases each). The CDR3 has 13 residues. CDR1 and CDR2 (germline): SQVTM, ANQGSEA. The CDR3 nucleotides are TGCAGCGTTGCCTCATCCGGGGCCGACGTCCTGACTTTC. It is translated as CSVASSGADVLTF.

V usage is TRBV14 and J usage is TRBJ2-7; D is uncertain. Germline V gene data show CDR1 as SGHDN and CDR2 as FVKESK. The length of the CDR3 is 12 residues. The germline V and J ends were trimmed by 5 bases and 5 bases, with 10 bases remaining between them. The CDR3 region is CASSFEFHEQYF. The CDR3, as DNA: TGTGCCAGCAGCTTCGAGTTCCACGAGCAGTACTTC.

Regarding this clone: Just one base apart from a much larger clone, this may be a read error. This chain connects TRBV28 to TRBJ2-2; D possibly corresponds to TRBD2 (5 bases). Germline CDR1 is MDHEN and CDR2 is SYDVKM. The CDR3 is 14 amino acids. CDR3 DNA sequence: TGTGCCAGCAGGGACTCCAGGAACACCGGGGAGCCGTTTTTT. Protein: CASRDSRNTGEPFF.

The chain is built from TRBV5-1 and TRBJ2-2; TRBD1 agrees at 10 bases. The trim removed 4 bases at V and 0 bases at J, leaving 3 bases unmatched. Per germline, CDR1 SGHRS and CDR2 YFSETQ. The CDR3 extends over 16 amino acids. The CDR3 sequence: CASSVGQGANTGELFF. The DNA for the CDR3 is TGCGCCAGCAGCGTAGGACAGGGGGCGAACACCGGGGAGCTGTTTTTT.

CDR3 loop: CASSQDRQVELFEKLFF. The CDR3 bases are TGCGCCAGCAGCCAAGATCGACAGGTTGAATTGTTTGAAAAACTGTTTTTT. The rearrangement uses TRBV4-3 and TRBJ1-4; D is possibly TRBD1 (6 bases). Germline assignment: CDR1 LGHNA and CDR2 YSLEER. Trimming left V 0 bases short and J 7 bases short, with 18 bases between. There are 17 residues in the CDR3.

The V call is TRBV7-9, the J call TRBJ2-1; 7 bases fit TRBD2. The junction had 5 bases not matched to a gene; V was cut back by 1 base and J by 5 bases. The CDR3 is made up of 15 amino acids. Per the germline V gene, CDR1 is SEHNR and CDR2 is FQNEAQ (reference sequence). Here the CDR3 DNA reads TGTGCCAGCAGCTTAGTTGGCGGGAGAAACAATGAGCAGTTCTTC. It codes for CASSLVGGRNNEQFF.

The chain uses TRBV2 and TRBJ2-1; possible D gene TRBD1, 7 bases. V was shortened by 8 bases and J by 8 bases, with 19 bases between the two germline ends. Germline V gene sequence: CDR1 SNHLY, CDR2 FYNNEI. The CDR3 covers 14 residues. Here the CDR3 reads CASSRGPGGYEQFF. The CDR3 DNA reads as TGTGCCAGCTCAAGGGGGCCCGGGGGTTATGAGCAGTTCTTC.

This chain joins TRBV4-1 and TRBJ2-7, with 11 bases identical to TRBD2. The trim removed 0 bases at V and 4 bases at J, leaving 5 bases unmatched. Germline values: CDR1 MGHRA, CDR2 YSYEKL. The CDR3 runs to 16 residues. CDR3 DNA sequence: TGCGCCAGCAGCCAAGATAGCGGGAGGGCCGGGTACGAGCAGTACTTC. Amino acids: CASSQDSGRAGYEQYF.

This chain's CDR3 is CASSFNRGEGTEAFF. In DNA form, the CDR3 reads TGTGCCAGCAGTTTCAATCGTGGGGAAGGAACTGAAGCTTTCTTT. This chain joins TRBV27 and TRBJ1-1; D unclear. V was trimmed by 3 bases and J by 5 bases, leaving 16 bases between them. The length of the CDR3 is 15 residues. The germline CDR1 and CDR2 sequences are MNHEY and SMNVEV (reference sequence).

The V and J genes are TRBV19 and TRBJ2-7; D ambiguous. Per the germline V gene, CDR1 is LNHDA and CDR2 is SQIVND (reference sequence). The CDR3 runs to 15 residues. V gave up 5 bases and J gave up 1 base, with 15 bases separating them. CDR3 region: CASSPLGLGSYEQYF. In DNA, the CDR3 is TGTGCCAGTAGTCCCCTTGGTTTAGGGTCCTACGAGCAGTACTTC. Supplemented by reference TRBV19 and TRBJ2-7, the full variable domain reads DGGITQSPKYLFRKEGQNVTLSCEQNLNHDAMYWYRQDPGQGLRLIYYSQIVNDFQKGDIAEGYSVSREKKESFPLTVTSAQKNPTAFYLCASSPLGLGSYEQYFGPGTRLTVT.

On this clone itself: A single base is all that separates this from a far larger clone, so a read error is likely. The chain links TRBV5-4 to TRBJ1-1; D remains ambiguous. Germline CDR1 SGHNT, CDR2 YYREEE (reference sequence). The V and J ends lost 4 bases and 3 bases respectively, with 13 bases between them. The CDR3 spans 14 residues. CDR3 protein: CASSNIVIDTEAFF. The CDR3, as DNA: TGTGCCAGCAGCAATATCGTGATTGACACTGAAGCTTTCTTT.